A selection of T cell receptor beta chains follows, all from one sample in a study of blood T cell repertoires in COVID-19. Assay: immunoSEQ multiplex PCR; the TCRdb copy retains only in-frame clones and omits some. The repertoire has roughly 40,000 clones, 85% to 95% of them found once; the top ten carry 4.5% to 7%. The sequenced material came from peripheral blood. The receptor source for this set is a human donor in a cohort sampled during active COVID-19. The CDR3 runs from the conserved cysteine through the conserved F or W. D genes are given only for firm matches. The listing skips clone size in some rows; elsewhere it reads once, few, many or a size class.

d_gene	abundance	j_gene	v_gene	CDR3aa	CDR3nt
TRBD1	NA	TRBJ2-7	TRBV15	CATSSPGTGIYEQYF	TGTGCCACCAGCTCACCCGGGACAGGGATCTACGAGCAGTACTTC
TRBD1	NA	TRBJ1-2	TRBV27	CASSAPGQGHYGYTF	TGTGCCAGCAGTGCACCGGGACAGGGCCACTATGGCTACACCTTC
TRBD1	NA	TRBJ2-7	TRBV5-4	CASSMDRGSYEQYF	TGTGCCAGCAGCATGGACAGGGGCTCCTACGAGCAGTACTTC
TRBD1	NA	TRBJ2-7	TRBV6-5	CASTLGTEDYEQYF	TGTGCCAGCACCCTCGGGACAGAGGACTACGAGCAGTACTTC
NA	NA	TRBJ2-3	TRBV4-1	CASSQDRTRGLDTQYF	TGCGCCAGCAGCCAAGATCGAACGAGGGGACTAGATACGCAGTATTTT
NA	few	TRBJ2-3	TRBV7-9	CASSSGASGQYF	TGTGCCAGCAGCTCCGGAGCGTCTGGGCAGTATTTT
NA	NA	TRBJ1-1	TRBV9	CASSVTGESATEAFF	TGTGCCAGCAGCGTGACAGGAGAGTCTGCGACTGAAGCTTTCTTT
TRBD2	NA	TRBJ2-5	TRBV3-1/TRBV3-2	CASSQDLGSGGPWYF	TGTGCCAGCAGCCAAGATCTCGGTAGCGGGGGGCCCTGGTACTTC
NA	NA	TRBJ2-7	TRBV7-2	CASSLPPTGAYEQYF	TGTGCCAGCAGCTTACCGCCGACGGGAGCCTACGAGCAGTACTTC
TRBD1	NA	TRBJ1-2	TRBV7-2	CASSWTGGYGYTF	TGTGCCAGCAGCTGGACAGGGGGCTATGGCTACACCTTC
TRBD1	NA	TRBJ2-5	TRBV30	CASDTGGEVETQYF	TGTGCCTCAGATACAGGGGGCGAGGTAGAGACCCAGTACTTC
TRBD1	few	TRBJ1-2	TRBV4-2	CASSPSDRDRNGYTF	TGTGCCAGCAGCCCAAGCGACCGGGACAGAAATGGCTACACCTTC
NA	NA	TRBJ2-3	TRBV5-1	CASSLSGTDTQYF	TGCGCCAGCAGCTTGTCCGGCACAGATACGCAGTATTTT
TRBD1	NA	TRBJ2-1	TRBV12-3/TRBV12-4	CASSRDRGPEQFF	TGTGCCAGCAGCCGGGACAGGGGGCCTGAGCAGTTCTTC
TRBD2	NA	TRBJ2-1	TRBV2	CASRGTSGSPREQFF	TGTGCCAGCAGGGGGACTAGCGGGAGTCCCCGTGAGCAGTTCTTC
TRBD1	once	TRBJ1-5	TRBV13	CASSLQGEYQPQHF	TGTGCCAGCAGCTTACAGGGGGAATATCAGCCCCAGCATTTT
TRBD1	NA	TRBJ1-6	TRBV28	CASSTTGAVSPLHF	TGTGCCAGCAGTACAACAGGGGCGGTTTCACCCCTCCACTTT
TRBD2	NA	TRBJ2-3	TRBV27	CASRLAKAQDTQYF	TGTGCCAGCAGACTAGCGAAAGCACAAGATACGCAGTATTTT
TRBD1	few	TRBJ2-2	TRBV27	CASTRDRPNTGELFF	TGTGCCAGCACAAGGGACAGGCCGAACACCGGGGAGCTGTTTTTT
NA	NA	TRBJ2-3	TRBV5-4	CASSQKTSNTQYF	TGTGCCAGCAGCCAGAAAACTAGTAATACGCAGTATTTT
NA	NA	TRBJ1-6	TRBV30	CAWSPGSATGSPLHF	TGTGCCTGGAGCCCCGGGTCTGCTACAGGGTCACCCCTCCACTTT
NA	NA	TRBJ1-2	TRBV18	CASSPPGGYNYGYTF	TGTGCCAGCTCACCACCGGGAGGGTATAACTATGGCTACACCTTC
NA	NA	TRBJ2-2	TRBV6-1	CASSEVVGPNTGELFF	TGTGCCAGCAGTGAGGTGGTGGGGCCGAACACCGGGGAGCTGTTTTTT
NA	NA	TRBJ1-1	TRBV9	CASSVGPQGGKTWNTEAFF	TGTGCCAGCAGCGTAGGGCCCCAGGGCGGCAAGACCTGGAACACTGAAGCTTTCTTT
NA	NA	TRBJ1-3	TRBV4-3	CASSQSRQRYYSGNTIYF	TGCGCCAGCAGCCAATCAAGACAGCGTTACTACTCTGGAAACACCATATATTTT